The entry that follows covers one T cell receptor beta chain sequence. Its antigen is unidentified. J lost 2 bases, V lost 7 bases, and 7 bases had no gene match. The CDR3 totals 15 residues. Germline V gives CDR1 MDHEN, CDR2 SYDVKM. The data stem from a study of shared clonotypes between healthy human individuals. On the study more broadly: Three plates were used per donor for CD4 naive, three for CD4 memory, two for CD8 naive and one for CD8 memory. Study-level findings and limits: Only blood underwent sampling, and tissue repertoires likely differ. Generally, naive subsets came out with larger estimated richness than memory subsets.

Over several immunoSEQ plates, each subset's genomic DNA was distributed in even portions. Repertoires were generated with immunoSEQ multiplex PCR, while TCRdb's copy carries only in-frame clones and drops some. The data hold some 2.3 million clones, with approximately 93% observed a single time. The specimen sequenced was naive CD4+ T cells from PBMCs. Subset of the sample: CD45RA+ positively selected. The source of this sequence is a man between 18 and 29 years old in good health. Some clones in this sample may be carry-over from other donors' samples. The V call is TRBV28, the J call TRBJ2-7, with 11 nucleotides matching TRBD1. CDR3 in amino acids: CASTRGDRGAYEQYF. For the CDR3, the DNA is TGTGCCAGCACCAGGGGGGACAGGGGGGCCTACGAGCAGTACTTC.